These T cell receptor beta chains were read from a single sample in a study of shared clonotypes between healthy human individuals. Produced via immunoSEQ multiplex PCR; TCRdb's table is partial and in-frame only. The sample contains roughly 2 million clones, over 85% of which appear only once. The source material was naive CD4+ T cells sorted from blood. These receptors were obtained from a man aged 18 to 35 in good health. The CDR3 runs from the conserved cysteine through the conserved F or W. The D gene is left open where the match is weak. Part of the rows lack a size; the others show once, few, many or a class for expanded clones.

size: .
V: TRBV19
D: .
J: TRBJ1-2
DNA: TGTGCCAGTAGTATTGGAGGAGACTATGGCTACACCTTC
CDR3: CASSIGGDYGYTF

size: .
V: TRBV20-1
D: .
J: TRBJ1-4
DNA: TGCAGTGGGTACTCTAATGAAAAACTGTTTTTT
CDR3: CSGYSNEKLFF

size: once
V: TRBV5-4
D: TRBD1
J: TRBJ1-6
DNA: TGTGCCAGCAGCCAAGGACTCGACAGGGGTTCACCCCTCCACTTT
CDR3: CASSQGLDRGSPLHF

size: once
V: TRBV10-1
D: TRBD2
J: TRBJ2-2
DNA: TGCGCCAGCGGACGGGGACTAGCGGCGAACACCGGGGAGCTGTTTTTT
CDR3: CASGRGLAANTGELFF

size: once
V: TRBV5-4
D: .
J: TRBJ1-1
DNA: TGTGCCAGCAGACACCCCCGGGAGAACACTGAAGCTTTCTTT
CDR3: CASRHPRENTEAFF

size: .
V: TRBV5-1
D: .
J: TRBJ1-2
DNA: TGCGCCAGCAGCTTGGCCCCGGGGAACTATGGCTACACCTTC
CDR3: CASSLAPGNYGYTF

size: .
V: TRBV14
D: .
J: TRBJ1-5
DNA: TGTGCCAGCAGCTTGCAGGGAATACTTAGCAATCAGCCCCAGCATTTT
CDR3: CASSLQGILSNQPQHF

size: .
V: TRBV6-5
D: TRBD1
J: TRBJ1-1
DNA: TGTGCCAGCAGTTCACCGGGACAGGTGATGAACACTGAAGCTTTCTTT
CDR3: CASSSPGQVMNTEAFF

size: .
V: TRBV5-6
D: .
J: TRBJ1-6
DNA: TGTGCCAGCAGCTTACGGGCTTCGGGTTCACCCCTCCACTTT
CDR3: CASSLRASGSPLHF

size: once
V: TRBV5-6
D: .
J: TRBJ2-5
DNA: TGTGCCAGCAGCGGGACATGGGTTCAAGAGACCCAGTACTTC
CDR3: CASSGTWVQETQYF

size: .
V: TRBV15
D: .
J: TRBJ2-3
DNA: TGTGCCACCAGTCGGGTGGATCGAACAGATACGCAGTATTTT
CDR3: CATSRVDRTDTQYF

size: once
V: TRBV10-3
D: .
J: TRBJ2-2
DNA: TGTGCCATCAGTGAGTCGTCGGACACCGGGGAGCTGTTTTTT
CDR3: CAISESSDTGELFF

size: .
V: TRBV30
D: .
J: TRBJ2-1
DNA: TGTGCCTGGAGTAGGGGGGCCTCCTACAATGAGCAGTTCTTC
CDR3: CAWSRGASYNEQFF

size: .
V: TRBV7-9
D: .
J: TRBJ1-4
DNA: TGTGCCAGCAGCTTAAGAGGAAAACTGTTTTTT
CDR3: CASSLRGKLFF

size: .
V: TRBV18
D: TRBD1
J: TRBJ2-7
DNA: TGTGCCAGCTCTCGGGACAGGGGGTCCTACGAGCAGTACTTC
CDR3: CASSRDRGSYEQYF

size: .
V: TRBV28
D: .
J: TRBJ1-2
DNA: TGTGCCAGCAGTGAGGCCGTGCTGGACGGCTACACCTTC
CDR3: CASSEAVLDGYTF

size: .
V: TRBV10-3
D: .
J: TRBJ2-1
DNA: TGTGCCATCAGTGGGGGGGACAGTTACTACAATGAGCAGTTCTTC
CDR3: CAISGGDSYYNEQFF

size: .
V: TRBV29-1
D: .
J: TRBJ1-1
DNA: TGCAGCGTTGTAGCTTTGGGGCAGAACACTGAAGCTTTCTTT
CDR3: CSVVALGQNTEAFF

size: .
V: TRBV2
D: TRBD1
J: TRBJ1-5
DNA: TGTGCCAGCAGTGACAGGGGGCCGGGACAGCCCCAGCATTTT
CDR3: CASSDRGPGQPQHF

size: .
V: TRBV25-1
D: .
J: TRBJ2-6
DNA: TGTGCCAGCAGTCAATCCACTGGGGCCAACGTCCTGACTTTC
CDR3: CASSQSTGANVLTF

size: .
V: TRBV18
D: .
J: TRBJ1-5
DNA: TGTGCCAGCTCACCAACTGGTTCAGGAGACAATCAGCCCCAGCATTTT
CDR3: CASSPTGSGDNQPQHF

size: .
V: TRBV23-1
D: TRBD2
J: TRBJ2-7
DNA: TGCGCCAGCAGCCCCTGCCGGGAGGCCTACGAGCAGTACTTC
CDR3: CASSPCREAYEQYF

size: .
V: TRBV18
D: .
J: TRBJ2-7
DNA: TGTGCCAGCTCACCACCAGTGAGGCAGGGCCCCGACGAGCAGTACTTC
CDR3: CASSPPVRQGPDEQYF

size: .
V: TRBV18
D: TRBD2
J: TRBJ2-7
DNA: TGTGCCAGCTCACCGGCCCGAGCGGGGGGCTACGAGCAGTACTTC
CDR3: CASSPARAGGYEQYF

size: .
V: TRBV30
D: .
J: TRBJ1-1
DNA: TGTGCCTGGAACAGGGTCGGGGGCACTGAAGCTTTCTTT
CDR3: CAWNRVGGTEAFF

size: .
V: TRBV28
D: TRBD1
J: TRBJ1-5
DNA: TGTGCCAACAGTTGGACAGGGCTTTCTCAGCCCCAGCATTTT
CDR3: CANSWTGLSQPQHF

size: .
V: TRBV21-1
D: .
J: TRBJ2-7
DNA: TGTGCCAGCAACCTCCCATTTGCCCCGAAGGGGGGCGAGCAGTACTTC
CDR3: CASNLPFAPKGGEQYF

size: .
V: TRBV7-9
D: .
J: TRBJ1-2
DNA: TGTGCCAGCAGCTTAGATGAGGCGGTTTGGGGCTACACCTTC
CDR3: CASSLDEAVWGYTF

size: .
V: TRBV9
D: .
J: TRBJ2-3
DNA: TGTGCCAGCAGCGTAGGTCACCCCACAGATACGCAGTATTTT
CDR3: CASSVGHPTDTQYF

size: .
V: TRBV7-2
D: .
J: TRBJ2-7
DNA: TGTGCCAGCAGCTTTCGGGAGTGGTCCTACGAGCAGTACTTC
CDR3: CASSFREWSYEQYF

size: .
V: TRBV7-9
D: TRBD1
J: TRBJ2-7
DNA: TGTGCCAGCAGCACCCGGGACAGGGTCTACGAGCAGTACTTC
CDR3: CASSTRDRVYEQYF

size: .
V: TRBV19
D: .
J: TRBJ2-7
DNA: TGTGCCAGTAGTATTGGGACCACCGAGCAGTACTTC
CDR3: CASSIGTTEQYF

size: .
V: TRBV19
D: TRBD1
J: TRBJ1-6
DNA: TGTGCCAGTAGTGTTATGACAGGGGGTGATTCACCCCTCCACTTT
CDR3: CASSVMTGGDSPLHF

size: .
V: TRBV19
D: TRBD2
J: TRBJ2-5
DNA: TGTGCCAGTAGTATCGGTAGCGGGAGAATGGAGACCCAGTACTTC
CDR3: CASSIGSGRMETQYF

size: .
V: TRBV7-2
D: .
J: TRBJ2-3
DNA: TGTGCCAGCAGCCCACTCGATACGCAGTATTTT
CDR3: CASSPLDTQYF

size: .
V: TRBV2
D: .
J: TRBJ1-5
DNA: TGTGCCAGCAGTGAGGCGTCGGGCAATCAGCCCCAGCATTTT
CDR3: CASSEASGNQPQHF

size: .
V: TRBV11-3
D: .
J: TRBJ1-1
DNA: TGTGCCAGCAGCTTAGGCGGGGCCGCTGAAGCTTTCTTT
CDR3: CASSLGGAAEAFF

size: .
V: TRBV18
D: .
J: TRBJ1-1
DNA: TGTGCCAGCTCAGTCCCTGGGGGGGAGGGCACTGAAGCTTTCTTT
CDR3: CASSVPGGEGTEAFF

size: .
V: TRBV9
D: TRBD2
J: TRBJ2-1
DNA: TGTGCCAGCAGCGTAGTTGGGACTAGCTCCTCCAATGAGCAGTTCTTC
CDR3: CASSVVGTSSSNEQFF

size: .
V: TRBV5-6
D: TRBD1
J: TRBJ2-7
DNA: TGTGCCAGCAGCCCACTACTACAGGGGGCTATTGGCGAGCAGTACTTC
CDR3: CASSPLLQGAIGEQYF

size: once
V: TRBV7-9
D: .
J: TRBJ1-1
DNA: TGTGCCAGCAGCTTCCTTATGAACACTGAAGCTTTCTTT
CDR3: CASSFLMNTEAFF

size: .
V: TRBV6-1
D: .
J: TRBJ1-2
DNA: TGTGCCAGCAGTGTATTCGGTGGGAACTATGGCTACACCTTC
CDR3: CASSVFGGNYGYTF

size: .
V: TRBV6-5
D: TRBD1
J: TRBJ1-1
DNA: TGTGCCAGCAGTTACGACAGGGGGGCGAACACTGAAGCTTTCTTT
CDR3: CASSYDRGANTEAFF

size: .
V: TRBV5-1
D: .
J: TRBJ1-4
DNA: TGCGCCAGCAGCTTGGGGGGTACGGCAACTAATGAAAAACTGTTTTTT
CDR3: CASSLGGTATNEKLFF

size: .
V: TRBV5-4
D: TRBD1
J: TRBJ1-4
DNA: TGTGCCAGCAGCTTTTACAGGGGGACTAATGAAAAACTGTTTTTT
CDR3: CASSFYRGTNEKLFF

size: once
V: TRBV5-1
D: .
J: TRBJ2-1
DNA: TGCGCCAGCAGCGCCCTGAGCGGGTACAATGAGCAGTTCTTC
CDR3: CASSALSGYNEQFF

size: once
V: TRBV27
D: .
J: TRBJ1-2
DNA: TGTGCCAGCAGTTTAGGGGCTAACTATGGCTACACCTTC
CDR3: CASSLGANYGYTF

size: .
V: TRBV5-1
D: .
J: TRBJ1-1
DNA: TGCGCCAGCAGCTTGCAAGGGAACACTGAAGCTTTCTTT
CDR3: CASSLQGNTEAFF

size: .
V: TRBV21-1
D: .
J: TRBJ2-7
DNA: TGTGCCAGCAGCTCCCCGGTGAAGGGGTCAGGCACCTACGAGCAGTACTTC
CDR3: CASSSPVKGSGTYEQYF

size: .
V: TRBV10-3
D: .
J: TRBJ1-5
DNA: TGTGCCATCAACCAGGGTCAGGATCAGCCCCAGCATTTT
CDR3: CAINQGQDQPQHF

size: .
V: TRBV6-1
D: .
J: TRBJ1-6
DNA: TGTGCCAGCAAGGATAGGGCCAATTCACCCCTCCACTTT
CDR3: CASKDRANSPLHF